The 15 T cell receptor beta chains given below trace back to one sample, sequenced in a study of regulatory T cells in long-lasting Graves disease. The time point is: newly diagnosed GD, antithyroid drugs for less than 3 months. There was RNA extracted from PBMCs, and the TCR library was made from it. With iRepertoire HTBI primers and Arm-PCR of CDR3 regions, TCR beta libraries were built. One entry per CDR3 protein results from TCRdb running MiXCR on the multiplex PCR reads. The sample lists 550,000 to 700,000 distinct CDR3 sequences; approximately 16% were seen once. This sample also belongs to another study, concerning T cells in Graves' hyperthyroidism and ophthalmopathy.

The source was peripheral blood mononuclear cells (PBMCs), collected at new diagnosis, from a patient treated with antithyroid drugs. The receptors were sampled from a man aged 18 to 29 with Graves disease.

At least ten counts were recorded for this clonotype. The rearrangement uses TRBV30 and TRBJ2-3; D ambiguous. V shed 0 bases and J shed 4 bases, with 14 bases lying between them. Per the germline V gene, CDR1 is GTSNPN and CDR2 is SVGIG (reference sequence). This CDR3 is 15 amino acids long. As DNA, the CDR3 is TGTGCCTGGAGTGTACCGGCCCTCCGCTCAGATACGCAGTATTTT. This gives the protein CAWSVPALRSDTQYF.

Regarding this clonotype: One end of the junction fails to match germline, which may point to a read error. The chain has TRBV20-1 and TRBJ2-1; possibly TRBD2 for D (6 bases). There are 15 residues in the CDR3. The germline gives CDR1 DFQATT, CDR2 SNEGSKA (reference sequence). This CDR3 is CSANSGTHSHNEQFF. In DNA, the CDR3 is TGCAGTGCTAATAGCGGCACCCACTCCCACAATGAGCAGTTCTTC.

On this clonotype itself: It may be a read error: a sequence one base away is much more abundant. The V gene is TRBV5-1, the J gene TRBJ2-1, with 7 bases fitting TRBD2. V shed 0 bases, J shed 2 bases, and the junction held 8 bases outside the gene matches. Germline V gene data show CDR1 as SGHRS and CDR2 as YFSETQ. This CDR3 spans 17 amino acids. The CDR3 nucleotides are TGCGCCAGCAGCTTGGGTACCGCGGGAGAGCCCTACAATGAGCAGTTCTTC. Encoded protein: CASSLGTAGEPYNEQFF.

This clonotype was seen many times. The V gene is TRBV18, the J gene TRBJ2-7; D is undetermined. V gave up 3 bases and J gave up 1 base, with 7 bases separating them. This CDR3 contains 13 residues. The germline V gene encodes CDR1 KGHSH and CDR2 LQKENI. In nucleotides, the CDR3 is TGTGCCAGCTCACCCTTAAGGTCCTACGAGCAGTACTTC. Protein: CASSPLRSYEQYF.

The chain joins TRBV4-1 to TRBJ2-4; D is tentatively TRBD1 or TRBD2 (5 bases each). The V gene's germline CDR1 is MGHRA and CDR2 YSYEKL. This CDR3 is built from 16 residues. The V end was cut by 2 bases, the J end by 7 bases, with 18 bases between. This chain's CDR3 is CASSQPGRTKGNIQYF. The CDR3 nucleotides read TGCGCCAGCAGCCAACCGGGACGGACAAAGGGGAACATTCAGTACTTC.

This clonotype was detected many times. The J gene is TRBJ1-2, the V gene TRBV6-9; 9 bases match TRBD1. CDR3 length: 13 residues. In germline, CDR1 is MNHGY, CDR2 SVAAGI. V was pared by 4 bases and J by 10 bases, with 7 bases of the junction left unmatched. CDR3 protein: CASSFGTGGFYTF. The DNA of the CDR3 is TGTGCCAGCAGTTTCGGCACAGGGGGCTTCTACACCTTC.

This clonotype was picked up a small number of times. The J gene is TRBJ2-3, the V gene TRBV3-1; possible D gene TRBD2, 5 bases. The CDR3 consists of 17 residues. Germline V lookup: CDR1 LGHDT, CDR2 YNNKEL (reference sequence). V lost 1 base and J 2 bases, leaving 16 bases between the germline ends. The CDR3 sequence is CASSQGYRGSHTDTQYF. The CDR3 bases are TGTGCCAGCAGCCAAGGGTATCGGGGAAGTCACACAGATACGCAGTATTTT.

CDR3 protein: CASSQRGAGGRETQYF. The CDR3, as DNA: TGTGCCAGCAGCCAAAGGGGGGCCGGTGGGCGGGAGACCCAGTACTTC. This chain uses TRBV3-1 with TRBJ2-5, with D perhaps TRBD1 or TRBD2 (6 bases each). The CDR3 is 16 amino acids. Germline loops: CDR1 LGHDT, CDR2 YNNKEL (reference sequence). V was cut by 2 bases and J by 5 bases, with 18 bases left in between.

The chain links TRBV27 to TRBJ2-1; D is possibly TRBD1 (7 bases). Per the germline V gene, CDR1 is MNHEY and CDR2 is SMNVEV (reference sequence). This CDR3 has 15 amino acids. Trimming took 5 bases from V and 8 from J, leaving 19 bases between them. CDR3: CASSHRGGGGDEQFF. The CDR3 DNA sequence: TGTGCCAGCAGTCACCGAGGAGGGGGCGGTGATGAGCAGTTCTTC.

The table lists this clonotype with a count of one. Just one base apart from a much larger clone, this may be a read error. The DNA of the CDR3 is TGTGCCGGCAGTTATGGACAGGGAAGAGGCGAGCAGTACTTC. Translation gives CAGSYGQGRGEQYF. This chain links TRBV6-1 with TRBJ2-7; TRBD1 matches 8 bases. From germline, CDR1 is MNHNS and CDR2 SASEGT. This CDR3 comprises 14 residues.

There are a few counts of this clonotype. The gene calls are TRBV6-1 and TRBJ1-6; perhaps TRBD1 as D (6 bases). V dropped 9 bases and J dropped 10 bases, with 16 bases sitting between them. The CDR3 runs to 13 residues. Germline V gene data show CDR1 as MNHNS and CDR2 as SASEGT. DNA of the CDR3: TGTGCCAGTCTTAATAGGGACACATCACCCCTCCACTTT. It translates to CASLNRDTSPLHF.

This clonotype was seen at least ten times. The chain employs TRBV18 and TRBJ1-6; 9 bases align to TRBD1. CDR1 KGHSH and CDR2 LQKENI come from the germline V gene. CDR3 size: 15 residues. V was pared by 2 bases and J by 9 bases, with 5 bases of the junction left unmatched. The CDR3 region is CASSPGTGSSSPLHF. CDR3 nucleotides: TGTGCCAGCTCACCAGGGACAGGGTCGTCTTCACCCCTCCACTTT.

Comments on this clonotype: A far larger clone is off by one base, so a read error is likely. This chain uses TRBV13 with TRBJ2-4; D is unclear. The CDR3 length is 10 residues. CDR1 PRHDT and CDR2 FYEKMQ come from the germline V gene (reference sequence). The CDR3: CAGSSFRLRF. The CDR3 nucleotides are TGTGCCGGCAGCTCTTTTAGATTGAGGTTC.

This clonotype was detected many times. The chain combines TRBV20-1 with TRBJ2-5; TRBD1 matches at 7 bases. Germline lookup yields CDR1 DFQATT and CDR2 SNEGSKA (reference sequence). The CDR3 is 16 amino acids. The V segment lost 0 bases and the J segment 5 bases; nucleotides outside the gene matches: 12. For the CDR3, the DNA is TGCAGTGCTAGAGATGGGGGAACAGGGGTCTTCGAGACCCAGTACTTC. Its translation is CSARDGGTGVFETQYF.

This clonotype was recorded many times. The genes are TRBV6-1 and TRBJ2-3, with 8 bases that match TRBD2. V lost 1 base and J lost 2; bases outside the gene matches: 11. The CDR3 loop spans 18 amino acids. Germline CDR1 is MNHNS and CDR2 is SASEGT. This CDR3 is CASSEGSLSSGVTDTQYF. In nucleotides, the CDR3 is TGTGCCAGCAGTGAAGGCAGTTTGAGTAGCGGGGTCACAGATACGCAGTATTTT.